The next 16 T cell receptor beta chains were all read from a single sample in a study of blood T cell repertoires in COVID-19. The method was immunoSEQ multiplex PCR; TCRdb's version includes in-frame clones alone and lacks a portion of them. The sample consists of more than 200,000 clones, 85% to 90% of them appearing once. Source material: peripheral blood. These receptors all come from a man between 45 and 60 years old with acute or convalescent COVID-19.

This chain uses TRBV6-1 with TRBJ1-1; perhaps TRBD1 as D (6 bases). The CDR3 is made up of 13 amino acids. V lost 1 base and J 5 bases, leaving 8 bases between the germline ends. Germline CDR1 MNHNS, CDR2 SASEGT. The CDR3 loop reads CASSEGGGTEAFF. As DNA, the CDR3 is TGTGCCAGCAGTGAAGGAGGGGGAACTGAAGCTTTCTTT.

Note on this clone: The junction departs from germline at one end; a sequencing error may be responsible. The chain carries TRBV18 and TRBJ1-5; 9 bases align to TRBD1. Germline V CDR1 and CDR2: KGHSH, LQKENI. The CDR3 runs to 13 residues. DNA for the CDR3: TGTGCCAGCTCACCACCGGGGGACAGGGATAAGTATTTT. Translating it yields CASSPPGDRDKYF.

This sequence joins TRBV7-7 and TRBJ2-5; 8 positions agree with TRBD1. Germline V gene lookup returns CDR1 SSHAT and CDR2 FNYEAQ (reference sequence). CDR3 size: 14 residues. J was trimmed by 5 bases and V by 4 bases; bases with no gene match: 6. Here the CDR3 reads CASSSDRGIETQYF. CDR3 DNA sequence: TGTGCCAGCAGCTCCGACAGGGGCATTGAGACCCAGTACTTC.

The chain carries TRBV3-1 (or the pseudogene TRBV3-2) and TRBJ1-1; no clear D. Trimming pared 3 bases from V and 1 base from J, leaving 6 bases between. The germline V gene encodes CDR1 LGHDT and CDR2 YNNKEL (reference sequence). The CDR3 is 13 residues long. CDR3 residues: CASSQGPNTEAFF. As DNA, the CDR3 is TGTGCCAGCAGCCAGGGCCCGAACACTGAAGCTTTCTTT.

This sequence joins TRBV19 and TRBJ1-1; 8 nucleotides line up with TRBD1. Germline V gene data show CDR1 as LNHDA and CDR2 as SQIVND (reference sequence). The V gene end was trimmed by 10 bases and the J gene end by 5 bases; junction bases not matched to a gene: 15. CDR3 size: 15 residues. CDR3 in amino acids: CATTGVGTGRTEAFF. CDR3 bases: TGTGCCACGACCGGGGTGGGGACAGGTCGGACTGAAGCTTTCTTT. The variable domain in full, with the rest retrieved from reference TRBV19 and TRBJ1-1, is DGGITQSPKYLFRKEGQNVTLSCEQNLNHDAMYWYRQDPGQGLRLIYYSQIVNDFQKGDIAEGYSVSREKKESFPLTVTSAQKNPTAFYLCATTGVGTGRTEAFFGQGTRLTVV.

The CDR3 DNA sequence: TGTGCCAGCTCACCACCGGGACAAGGGATCTCTGGAAACACCATATATTTT. This translates into CASSPPGQGISGNTIYF. V is TRBV18 and J is TRBJ1-3, with a weak D call TRBD1 (6 bases). The germline gives CDR1 KGHSH, CDR2 LQKENI. V was clipped by 0 bases and J by 0 bases, with 12 bases between them. The CDR3 totals 17 residues.

The rearrangement joins TRBV11-2 to TRBJ2-1, with D unresolved. Germline CDR1 and CDR2: SGHAT and FQNNGV. This CDR3 region has 16 residues. V lost 6 bases and J 3 bases, leaving 18 bases between the germline ends. DNA of the CDR3: TGTGCCAGCAGATTAACTACCGTCTCTGTCTACAATGAGCAGTTCTTC. This gives the protein CASRLTTVSVYNEQFF.

This chain uses TRBV3-1 (or the pseudogene TRBV3-2) with TRBJ1-5; TRBD1 might be the D (5 bases). Germline V gene lookup returns CDR1 LGHDT and CDR2 YNNKEL (reference sequence). This CDR3 contains 14 residues. The V end lost 4 bases, the J end lost 7 bases, and 14 bases lay between the germline ends. The CDR3 loop is CASSPTPGGQPQHF. As DNA, the CDR3 is TGTGCCAGCAGCCCGACCCCCGGGGGACAGCCCCAGCATTTT.

This chain connects TRBV6-5 to TRBJ1-2; maybe TRBD1 (6 bases). Looked up from germline, CDR1 is MNHEY and CDR2 is SVGAGI. This CDR3 comprises 13 residues. Trimming cost V 6 bases and J 3 bases, with 11 bases left between them. The CDR3 region has the DNA TGTGCCAGCAGGACTACAGGGTACTATGGCTACACCTTC. Translated: CASRTTGYYGYTF.

The rearrangement links TRBV30 to TRBJ2-5; 8 nucleotides match TRBD1. Trimming at V came to 0 bases and at J to 4 bases, leaving 7 bases not matched to a gene. Germline CDR1 GTSNPN, CDR2 SVGIG (reference sequence). The CDR3 loop spans 15 amino acids. The DNA of the CDR3 is TGTGCCTGGAGTGTATTCAGGGGGCATGGAGAGACCCAGTACTTC. This encodes CAWSVFRGHGETQYF.

This chain connects TRBV4-1 to TRBJ2-1; D unresolved. V was cut by 5 bases and J by 4 bases, with 15 bases left in between. CDR1 and CDR2 (germline): MGHRA, YSYEKL. The CDR3 runs 15 residues. CDR3 bases: TGCGCCAGCAGCAATCCTCGTCGAGCATACAATGAGCAGTTCTTC. It specifies CASSNPRRAYNEQFF.

CDR3 region: CASSEAQGETQYF. Written as DNA, the CDR3 is TGCGCCAGCAGTGAGGCGCAGGGGGAGACCCAGTACTTC. This chain connects TRBV10-2 to TRBJ2-5, with D perhaps matching TRBD1 (6 bases). Per germline, CDR1 WSHSY and CDR2 SAAADI. The CDR3 is 13 residues long. V dropped 2 bases and J dropped 5 bases, with 9 bases sitting between them.

The gene calls are TRBV5-1 and TRBJ1-2, with 8 bases aligning to TRBD1. Germline CDR1 SGHRS, CDR2 YFSETQ. V was clipped by 4 bases and J by 8 bases; unmatched bases: 7. This CDR3 has 13 residues. The DNA for the CDR3 is TGCGCCAGCAGCCTGGACAGGGTTAGGGGCTACACCTTC. Translation: CASSLDRVRGYTF.

The chain carries TRBV4-2 and TRBJ2-7, with 15 nucleotides matching TRBD2. CDR3 length equals 16 residues. V trimming: 9 bases; J trimming: 3 bases; junction bases outside the gene matches: 9. Looked up from germline, CDR1 is LGHNA and CDR2 is YNFKEQ. The DNA for the CDR3 is TGTGCCAGTGCAAGGACTAGCGGGGGGGTTTTCTACGAGCAGTACTTC. This sequence encodes CASARTSGGVFYEQYF.

The gene calls are TRBV5-1 and TRBJ1-1; 11 bases are shared with TRBD1. The CDR3 totals 17 residues. Per the germline V gene, CDR1 is SGHRS and CDR2 is YFSETQ. Trimming at V came to 4 bases and at J to 4 bases, leaving 12 bases not matched to a gene. The DNA for the CDR3 is TGCGCCAGCAGCCCTCCGGGGACAGGGGGGGAAAGCACTGAAGCTTTCTTT. Residues: CASSPPGTGGESTEAFF.

This clone was recorded once. The chain has TRBV2 and TRBJ1-5; D may be TRBD1 (6 bases). CDR1 SNHLY and CDR2 FYNNEI come from the germline V gene. The CDR3 consists of 11 residues. Trimming removed 5 bases at V and 10 bases at J, with 9 bases between. The DNA for the CDR3 is TGTGCCAGCAGTACAGGGCTCCCCCAGCATTTT. Protein product: CASSTGLPQHF. Supplemented by reference TRBV2 and TRBJ1-5, the full variable domain reads EPEVTQTPSHQVTQMGQEVILRCVPISNHLYFYWYRQILGQKVEFLVSFYNNEISEKSEIFDDQFSVERPDGSNFTLKIRSTKLEDSAMYFCASSTGLPQHFGDGTRLSIL.